Sequencing of this T cell receptor beta chain was carried out in a study of control samples from healthy donors and cancer patients. The repertoire was sequenced with immunoSEQ multiplex PCR; TCRdb's copy has only in-frame clones and lacks some. The sample shows 70,000 to 95,000 clones, 93% of them seen only once. Trimming stripped 2 bases from V and 0 bases from J, with 14 bases between. Germline V gene data show CDR1 as MNHNS and CDR2 as SASEGT. CDR3 size: 17 residues. The TCR originated in a middle-aged woman with lung cancer. The chain uses TRBV6-1 and TRBJ1-3, with D unclear. Sequenced material: PBMCs. CDR3 nucleotide sequence: TGTGCCAGCAGTGAAAGAGCGGGGTTACTCTCTGGAAACACCATATATTTT. Protein sequence: CASSERAGLLSGNTIYF.